The rows below give T cell receptor beta chains drawn from one sample of a study of cytomegalovirus exposure and HLA in healthy donors. The assay was immunoSEQ multiplex PCR, and TCRdb's table has in-frame clones only and misses some. The repertoire has 82,000 or so clones, 74% of them found once; the top ten carry 6.2%. Sequencing was performed on PBMCs. These receptors were collected from a woman in her forties or fifties in good health and CMV-seropositive. Both conserved end residues are part of each CDR3. D genes are given only for firm matches. Only some rows state a clone size, as once, few, many or a class for expanded clones.

V,J,D,size,CDR3,DNA
TRBV6-6,TRBJ1-3,-,few,CASSYLQGIGNTIYF,TGTGCCAGCAGTTACTTACAGGGCATTGGAAACACCATATATTTT
TRBV30,TRBJ2-6,TRBD2,-,CAWSTGGSGANVLTF,TGTGCCTGGAGTACCGGGGGGTCTGGGGCCAACGTCCTGACTTTC
TRBV2,TRBJ1-2,TRBD1,-,CASSAQQGAYGYTF,TGTGCCAGCAGTGCCCAGCAGGGGGCCTATGGCTACACCTTC
TRBV11-2,TRBJ2-7,TRBD2,-,CASSYLRLAVRSSYEQYF,TGTGCCAGCAGCTACCTCAGACTAGCGGTAAGAAGCTCCTACGAGCAGTACTTC
TRBV2,TRBJ2-6,-,few,CASRQVTAEYLTF,TGTGCCAGCAGACAAGTTACGGCGGAATATCTGACTTTC
TRBV9,TRBJ2-1,TRBD2,-,CASSDGTSTNEQFF,TGTGCCAGCAGCGACGGGACTAGCACCAATGAGCAGTTCTTC
TRBV19,TRBJ2-7,-,-,CASSAGAYEQYF,TGTGCCAGTAGTGCAGGGGCCTACGAGCAGTACTTC
TRBV2,TRBJ1-1,-,-,CASKNIGGPNTEAFF,TGTGCCAGCAAGAATATAGGAGGCCCCAACACTGAAGCTTTCTTT
TRBV29-1,TRBJ2-5,-,-,CSVAFFSVQETQYF,TGCAGCGTTGCATTTTTTAGCGTCCAAGAGACCCAGTACTTC
TRBV27,TRBJ2-7,-,once,CASSHGGEQYF,TGTGCCAGCAGTCACGGAGGAGAGCAGTACTTC
TRBV5-5,TRBJ1-1,-,-,CASVLGISAVNTEAFF,TGTGCCAGCGTCTTGGGTATTTCTGCAGTTAACACTGAAGCTTTCTTT
TRBV4-2,TRBJ2-7,TRBD2,-,CASSHRLAGIYEQYF,TGTGCCAGCAGCCATCGACTAGCGGGGATATACGAGCAGTACTTC
TRBV7-8,TRBJ2-3,-,-,CASSLDTSTDTQYF,TGTGCCAGCAGCTTAGACACCAGCACAGATACGCAGTATTTT
TRBV25-1,TRBJ2-7,-,-,CASSPKGVGYEQYF,TGTGCCAGCAGTCCAAAGGGGGTAGGCTACGAGCAGTACTTC
TRBV11-2,TRBJ1-4,TRBD1,-,CASSLVQPGTGGEKLFF,TGTGCCAGCAGCTTAGTGCAACCCGGGACAGGGGGCGAAAAACTGTTTTTT
TRBV2,TRBJ2-7,-,-,CASLRRVGSYEQYF,TGTGCCAGCCTCCGACGGGTGGGCTCCTACGAGCAGTACTTC
TRBV27,TRBJ2-2,TRBD2,-,CASSLSLAGGRDGELFF,TGTGCCAGCAGTTTATCCCTGGCGGGAGGGCGGGACGGGGAGCTGTTTTTT
TRBV30,TRBJ1-2,-,-,CAWSRDRGYTF,TGTGCCTGGAGCAGGGATCGAGGCTACACCTTC
TRBV5-4,TRBJ2-7,TRBD1,-,CASSFRDRSYEQYF,TGTGCCAGCAGCTTCCGGGACAGATCCTACGAGCAGTACTTC
TRBV30,TRBJ2-5,-,-,CAFSPGETQYF,TGTGCCTTCTCCCCGGGGGAGACCCAGTACTTC
TRBV5-4,TRBJ2-5,-,-,CASSSGKEGETQYF,TGTGCCAGCAGTTCAGGGAAGGAAGGAGAGACCCAGTACTTC
TRBV28,TRBJ2-2,TRBD1,-,CASWTGDTGELFF,TGTGCCAGCTGGACAGGGGACACCGGGGAGCTGTTTTTT
TRBV30,TRBJ1-5,TRBD1,once,CASGQGMSQPQHF,TGTGCCAGCGGACAGGGTATGAGTCAGCCCCAGCATTTT
TRBV30,TRBJ1-1,-,-,CAWSVRAEAFF,TGTGCCTGGAGTGTACGAGCTGAAGCTTTCTTT
TRBV13,TRBJ2-2,TRBD2,-,CASSASGSETGELFF,TGTGCCAGCAGCGCTAGCGGGAGTGAGACCGGGGAGCTGTTTTTT
TRBV30,TRBJ1-6,-,-,CAYNTPGDSPLHF,TGTGCCTATAATACTCCGGGGGATTCACCCCTCCACTTT
TRBV18,TRBJ2-3,-,-,CASSPLQGITDTQYF,TGTGCCAGCTCACCCCTGCAGGGGATCACAGATACGCAGTATTTT
TRBV2,TRBJ1-5,-,-,CASSAWTVNQPQHF,TGTGCCAGCAGTGCTTGGACAGTGAATCAGCCCCAGCATTTT
TRBV6-5,TRBJ1-1,-,-,CASSYLGHTEAFF,TGTGCCAGCAGTTACTTGGGGCACACTGAAGCTTTCTTT
TRBV28,TRBJ1-1,-,-,CAGSLSRVVNTEAFF,TGTGCCGGCAGTTTATCGCGGGTTGTGAACACTGAAGCTTTCTTT
TRBV19,TRBJ1-5,TRBD1,few,CASSIGDRDSRF,TGTGCCAGTAGTATTGGGGACCGGGACAGCCGTTTT
TRBV9,TRBJ1-1,-,few,CASSEGVHTEAFF,TGTGCCAGCAGCGAGGGGGTTCACACTGAAGCTTTCTTT
TRBV7-9,TRBJ1-3,TRBD1,-,CASSSRQGGRNTIYF,TGTGCCAGCAGCTCGCGACAGGGAGGACGAAACACCATATATTTT
TRBV6-5,TRBJ1-2,TRBD1,once,CASSLPGQGVKTF,TGTGCCAGCAGCTTACCGGGACAGGGAGTAAAAACCTTC
TRBV9,TRBJ1-2,TRBD1,-,CASSAGQGPRRDYGYTF,TGTGCCAGCAGCGCGGGACAGGGGCCCCGGAGAGACTATGGCTACACCTTC
TRBV7-8,TRBJ2-7,TRBD2,once,CASSLVTSGSTIPYEQYF,TGTGCCAGCAGCTTAGTGACTAGCGGGAGTACGATCCCCTACGAGCAGTACTTC
TRBV5-1,TRBJ2-1,TRBD1,-,CASSPVGQGANEQFF,TGCGCCAGCAGCCCGGTGGGACAGGGGGCAAATGAGCAGTTCTTC
TRBV2,TRBJ2-6,-,-,CASTQGSSGANVLTF,TGTGCCAGCACCCAAGGGAGCTCTGGGGCCAACGTCCTGACTTTC
TRBV29-1,TRBJ1-1,-,-,CSAGVNTEAFF,TGCAGCGCTGGAGTGAACACTGAAGCTTTCTTT
TRBV6-1,TRBJ2-1,-,-,CASRGTGQVYNEQFF,TGTGCCAGCAGGGGGACGGGACAAGTATACAATGAGCAGTTCTTC
TRBV5-1,TRBJ2-7,-,-,CASSDPDKRYEQYF,TGCGCCAGCAGTGACCCCGACAAACGCTACGAGCAGTACTTC
TRBV10-3,TRBJ1-4,TRBD1,once,CAISFSPGQNEKLFF,TGTGCCATCAGCTTCTCCCCGGGACAGAATGAAAAACTGTTTTTT
TRBV4-1,TRBJ2-7,-,-,CASSPAVVAPYEQYF,TGCGCCAGCAGCCCAGCGGTTGTGGCTCCCTACGAGCAGTACTTC
TRBV6-1,TRBJ1-1,-,once,CASSEGVWRTIAFF,TGTGCCAGCAGTGAAGGTGTCTGGAGGACCATAGCTTTCTTT
TRBV18,TRBJ2-7,TRBD2,once,CASSPREGSHEQYF,TGTGCCAGCTCACCCCGGGAGGGGAGCCACGAGCAGTACTTC
TRBV9,TRBJ2-1,TRBD2,-,CASSVSLLGLAYRNERDEQFF,TGTGCCAGCAGCGTGAGCCTATTGGGACTAGCGTATCGGAACGAGAGAGATGAGCAGTTCTTC
TRBV6-5,TRBJ1-2,-,-,CASSWGGGTTYGYTF,TGTGCCAGCAGTTGGGGGGGCGGGACTACCTATGGCTACACCTTC